This is a list of T cell receptor beta chains from one sample in a study of blood T cell repertoires in COVID-19. Clones were read by immunoSEQ multiplex PCR, and TCRdb kept only the in-frame ones, dropping some. The sample lists 65,000 or so clones, 82% occurring once. Source material: peripheral blood. Receptors were obtained from a man aged 60 to 69 with acute or convalescent COVID-19. Both conserved end residues are part of each CDR3. D genes are given only for firm matches. Expanded clones get a size class; other rows say once, few or many, or leave the size out.

cdr3_aa: CASSLEGSGAFRGDTQYF; cdr3_nt: TGCGCCAGCAGCTTGGAGGGTAGCGGGGCATTCCGGGGAGATACGCAGTATTTT; v_call: TRBV5-1; j_call: TRBJ2-3; d_call: TRBD2; clone_size: -
cdr3_aa: CASSPPGQTTGELFF; cdr3_nt: TGTGCCAGCTCACCACCGGGGCAGACCACCGGGGAGCTGTTTTTT; v_call: TRBV18; j_call: TRBJ2-2; d_call: -; clone_size: -
cdr3_aa: CAISASQADSGNTIYF; cdr3_nt: TGTGCCATCAGTGCATCACAGGCCGACTCTGGAAACACCATATATTTT; v_call: TRBV10-3; j_call: TRBJ1-3; d_call: -; clone_size: -
cdr3_aa: CASSLTSGGTDTQYF; cdr3_nt: TGTGCCAGCTCACTGACTAGCGGGGGCACAGATACGCAGTATTTT; v_call: TRBV18; j_call: TRBJ2-3; d_call: TRBD2; clone_size: -
cdr3_aa: CASGMLRVSLTDTQYF; cdr3_nt: TGTGCTAGTGGTATGCTCAGGGTATCCCTCACAGATACGCAGTATTTT; v_call: TRBV12-5; j_call: TRBJ2-3; d_call: -; clone_size: few
cdr3_aa: CAWSVGQGSSGSNQPQHF; cdr3_nt: TGTGCCTGGAGTGTGGGGCAGGGATCATCGGGCAGCAATCAGCCCCAGCATTTT; v_call: TRBV30; j_call: TRBJ1-5; d_call: -; clone_size: -
cdr3_aa: CASSHSQGGCNSPLHF; cdr3_nt: TGCGCCAGCAGTCACTCTCAGGGGGGTTGTAATTCACCCCTCCACTTT; v_call: TRBV23-1; j_call: TRBJ1-6; d_call: TRBD1; clone_size: -
cdr3_aa: CASRGQGLEKLFF; cdr3_nt: TGTGCCAGCAGGGGACAGGGGCTCGAAAAACTGTTTTTT; v_call: TRBV6-6; j_call: TRBJ1-4; d_call: TRBD1; clone_size: -
cdr3_aa: CSASPRGTGVQPQHF; cdr3_nt: TGCAGTGCTAGTCCGAGAGGGACAGGGGTCCAGCCCCAGCATTTT; v_call: TRBV20-1; j_call: TRBJ1-5; d_call: TRBD1; clone_size: -
cdr3_aa: CASSPSTGGTNQPQHF; cdr3_nt: TGTGCCAGCAGCCCTTCGACAGGGGGAACCAATCAGCCCCAGCATTTT; v_call: TRBV6-2/TRBV6-3; j_call: TRBJ1-5; d_call: TRBD1; clone_size: -
cdr3_aa: CAISVAGNTEAFF; cdr3_nt: TGTGCCATCAGTGTCGCCGGGAACACTGAAGCTTTCTTT; v_call: TRBV10-3; j_call: TRBJ1-1; d_call: -; clone_size: -
cdr3_aa: CASSLGYSAGDEKLFF; cdr3_nt: TGTGCCAGCAGCTTAGGATATTCGGCAGGGGATGAAAAACTGTTTTTT; v_call: TRBV7-9; j_call: TRBJ1-4; d_call: -; clone_size: -
cdr3_aa: CASRSGLNQPQHF; cdr3_nt: TGTGCCAGCAGGTCAGGGTTAAATCAGCCCCAGCATTTT; v_call: TRBV6-5; j_call: TRBJ1-5; d_call: -; clone_size: -
cdr3_aa: CSVRGNSEQYF; cdr3_nt: TGCAGCGTTCGGGGTAACAGCGAGCAGTACTTC; v_call: TRBV29-1; j_call: TRBJ2-7; d_call: -; clone_size: -
cdr3_aa: CASSLARGSYNEQFF; cdr3_nt: TGTGCCAGCAGCTTAGCTAGGGGATCCTACAATGAGCAGTTCTTC; v_call: TRBV11-2; j_call: TRBJ2-1; d_call: -; clone_size: -
cdr3_aa: CASSPSPDMNTEAFF; cdr3_nt: TGTGCCAGCTCACCAAGTCCAGACATGAACACTGAAGCTTTCTTT; v_call: TRBV18; j_call: TRBJ1-1; d_call: -; clone_size: -
cdr3_aa: CASSIYKGDYTF; cdr3_nt: TGTGCCAGTAGTATCTATAAGGGGGACTACACCTTC; v_call: TRBV19; j_call: TRBJ1-2; d_call: -; clone_size: -
cdr3_aa: CASKGTQGAFF; cdr3_nt: TGTGCCAGCAAGGGAACCCAGGGAGCTTTCTTT; v_call: TRBV2; j_call: TRBJ1-1; d_call: -; clone_size: once
cdr3_aa: CASSFGREYGYTF; cdr3_nt: TGTGCCAGCAGCTTTGGGAGAGAATATGGCTACACCTTC; v_call: TRBV2; j_call: TRBJ1-2; d_call: -; clone_size: -
cdr3_aa: CASSLSSYNSPLHF; cdr3_nt: TGTGCCAGCAGTCTAAGCTCCTATAATTCACCCCTCCACTTT; v_call: TRBV13; j_call: TRBJ1-6; d_call: -; clone_size: -
cdr3_aa: CATGGGLPSGAYNEQFF; cdr3_nt: TGTGCCACCGGTGGGGGCCTTCCTAGCGGAGCCTACAATGAGCAGTTCTTC; v_call: TRBV10-3; j_call: TRBJ2-1; d_call: -; clone_size: -
cdr3_aa: CASRRTGWYEQYF; cdr3_nt: TGTGCCAGCAGGCGTACAGGCTGGTACGAGCAGTACTTC; v_call: TRBV7-2; j_call: TRBJ2-7; d_call: -; clone_size: few
cdr3_aa: CASSETRVLASNEQFF; cdr3_nt: TGCGCCAGCAGCGAGACTCGGGTCCTCGCGAGCAATGAGCAGTTCTTC; v_call: TRBV5-1; j_call: TRBJ2-1; d_call: -; clone_size: -
cdr3_aa: CASSVFGSLKYNSPLHF; cdr3_nt: TGTGCCAGCAGCGTGTTCGGGTCCCTTAAGTATAATTCACCCCTCCACTTT; v_call: TRBV5-4; j_call: TRBJ1-6; d_call: -; clone_size: -
cdr3_aa: CASSVQGFQETQYF; cdr3_nt: TGTGCCAGCAGCGTACAGGGATTCCAAGAGACCCAGTACTTC; v_call: TRBV2; j_call: TRBJ2-5; d_call: -; clone_size: many
cdr3_aa: CASSPSTDTQYF; cdr3_nt: TGTGCCAGCAGCCCTAGCACAGATACGCAGTATTTT; v_call: TRBV7-9; j_call: TRBJ2-3; d_call: -; clone_size: once
cdr3_aa: CASMGQGRSAYTEAFF; cdr3_nt: TGTGCCAGCATGGGACAGGGGAGGAGCGCGTACACTGAAGCTTTCTTT; v_call: TRBV2; j_call: TRBJ1-1; d_call: TRBD1; clone_size: few
cdr3_aa: CASSYGGSGELFF; cdr3_nt: TGTGCCAGCAGCTACGGGGGGAGCGGGGAGCTGTTTTTT; v_call: TRBV5-6; j_call: TRBJ2-2; d_call: TRBD2; clone_size: -
cdr3_aa: CASSRRTGGIIGELFF; cdr3_nt: TGTGCCAGCAGCCGGCGGACAGGGGGCATTATCGGGGAGCTGTTTTTT; v_call: TRBV7-2; j_call: TRBJ2-2; d_call: TRBD1; clone_size: -
cdr3_aa: CASRPGESGYTF; cdr3_nt: TGCGCCAGCAGACCGGGGGAGAGTGGCTACACCTTC; v_call: TRBV5-1; j_call: TRBJ1-2; d_call: -; clone_size: once